This T cell receptor (beta chain) was captured by sequencing in a study of shared clonotypes between healthy human individuals (dated by TCRdb to 2018 to 2020). Looking at the study overall: Three men and two women, aged 18 to 49 years, made up the cohort. Per donor, three plates each were used for CD4 naive and CD4 memory, two for CD8 naive, and one for CD8 memory. The study deeply sequenced blood TCR repertoires of about 5 healthy adults to estimate repertoire size and the extent of clonotype sharing between individuals. To increase sequencing depth and limit assay-specific biases, TCR repertoire library preparation and sequencing were carried out by different laboratories using diverse techniques. Between about 0.8 and 9 billion PBMCs per donor were obtained by leukapheresis. Results and caveats for the whole study, not just this receptor: The genetic and exposure-history diversity represented was limited by the small number of donors. Based on pairwise subsampling, the degree of clonotype sharing among donors was expected to be affected by sequencing depth. Compared with non-shared clonotypes, the clonotypes found in all four sorted-subset donors had higher generation probabilities. Only blood was sampled, and tissue TCR repertoires likely differ from those in blood. Incomplete sequencing was indicated by rarefaction of sorted-subset datasets, despite the large sequencing depth. Naive subsets generally had larger estimated clonotype richness than memory subsets did. When a few donors were compared, the shared fraction of clonotypes was approximately 5% for naive CD4, about 4% for naive CD8, about 2.5% for memory CD4, and 0.35% to 0.5% for memory CD8.

The sample holds a few counts of this clone. What this receptor recognizes is not known. There are no base qualities to consult, and no much larger clone falls within one base. CD8 naive samples consisted of CD45RO-negative cells that were positively selected for CCR7, yielding a CD45RA+CCR7+ population without TemRA cells. The donors were healthy, HIV-negative adults who had no recently reported acute infections or vaccinations. Every donor was a Caucasian adult residing in Nashville, Tennessee, USA. After blood collection by leukapheresis, PBMCs were isolated using Ficoll-Histopaque density gradient centrifugation and then cryopreserved in the vapor phase of liquid nitrogen. Purity and quantity of every magnetically sorted T cell population were checked by analytical flow cytometry. Genomic DNA was isolated from each sorted fraction and quantified by UV absorbance on a Nanodrop 2000c. Using the deep immunoSEQ assay, TCR CDR3 regions were amplified from genomic DNA by multiplex PCR. Extracted genomic DNA from each cell subset was distributed evenly across all wells of several immunoSEQ 96-well plates, and each plate was treated as a replicate. For sorted subsets, about 0.2 ug genomic DNA, equal to approximately 30,000 T cell genomes, was loaded into each replicate PCR. Purified libraries were measured with a Qubit 3.0 fluorometer, size-checked on a Bioanalyzer 2100, and measured again with the KAPA Library Quantification kit. Each immunoSEQ 96-well plate was sequenced on its own single-read 150-cycle Illumina NextSeq 550 flow cell. As for the authors' bioinformatics: Because the immunoSEQ output held only junctional sequences and lacked quality scores, the filtering could not match the filtering applied to full-length reads. Sequences were annotated with PyIR, a Python wrapper for IgBLAST v1.9, and V/J genes and CDR3 were assigned using IMGT germline references. Any read was removed if the V/J assignment was weak (E-value above 1e-6), the CDR3 was missing, or the read contained stop codons, out-of-frame junctions, or ambiguous translated residues. V3J clonotypes were defined as sequences sharing an identical inferred V gene, J gene, and CDR3 amino acid sequence. Percentage overlap between repertoires was calculated by dividing the number of shared unique clonotypes by the size of the smaller repertoire. Repertoire richness was assessed with RTK rarefaction, the Chao1 estimator, and Recon v2.1 estimates of unobserved clonotypes. Generation probabilities for all TCRbeta clonotypes obtained by the gDNA method from a handful of donors were computed using OLGA. What TCRdb holds here is the immuneACCESS table cut down to in-frame rearrangements. Part of the clones is not present; checked against another copy, under half of the missing clones reflect an unresolved V gene, and the others are unexplained. V and J calls and clone size are copied from that table; D and trimming were computed from the DNA. This sample is represented by 550,000 to 650,000 clones; 95% to 97% of them were singletons. The top ten hold about 0.12% of the sample.

As encoded in the germline V gene (reference sequence), CDR1 is SGHNT while CDR2 is YYREEE. The CDR3, from cysteine to phenylalanine, totals 14 residues. Solely the CDR3 DNA is kept, with 42 bases framed from the first base. V is trimmed back by 3 bases and J by 4 bases, and the junction contains 4 bases that no gene match accounts for. This chain joins TRBV5-4 to TRBJ1-2, with 9 junctional bases fitting TRBD1. This TCR was sampled from a woman in her twenties or thirties in good health. Input material: naive CD8+ T cells sorted from blood. The sample's cell subset or site label, decoded: CD45RA+CCR7+. CDR3 sequence: CASSWGQGVYGYTF. The DNA sequence is TGTGCCAGCAGCTGGGGACAGGGTGTCTATGGCTACACCTTC.